Here is one T cell receptor (beta chain) with its context. Using immunoSEQ multiplex PCR, the repertoire was profiled, and TCRdb retains in-frame clones only, with some absent. The sample shows over 250,000 clones, roughly 89% of them seen only once. This entry comes from a study of blood T cell repertoires in COVID-19. Participants came from about two dozen US areas, aged about 18 to 90 years. Source material: PBMCs or T cells enriched from blood (not recorded which). The TCR originated in a woman between 55 and 75 years old who had recovered from COVID-19.

CDR3 sequence reads: CSVEGSGSYEQYF. The CDR3 bases are TGCAGCGTTGAGGGTTCAGGGTCCTACGAGCAGTACTTC. The chain has TRBV29-1 and TRBJ2-7; tentative D call: TRBD1 (5 bases). From germline, CDR1 is SQVTM and CDR2 ANQGSEA. V shed 3 bases and J shed 1 base, with 10 bases lying between them. The CDR3 spans 13 residues.